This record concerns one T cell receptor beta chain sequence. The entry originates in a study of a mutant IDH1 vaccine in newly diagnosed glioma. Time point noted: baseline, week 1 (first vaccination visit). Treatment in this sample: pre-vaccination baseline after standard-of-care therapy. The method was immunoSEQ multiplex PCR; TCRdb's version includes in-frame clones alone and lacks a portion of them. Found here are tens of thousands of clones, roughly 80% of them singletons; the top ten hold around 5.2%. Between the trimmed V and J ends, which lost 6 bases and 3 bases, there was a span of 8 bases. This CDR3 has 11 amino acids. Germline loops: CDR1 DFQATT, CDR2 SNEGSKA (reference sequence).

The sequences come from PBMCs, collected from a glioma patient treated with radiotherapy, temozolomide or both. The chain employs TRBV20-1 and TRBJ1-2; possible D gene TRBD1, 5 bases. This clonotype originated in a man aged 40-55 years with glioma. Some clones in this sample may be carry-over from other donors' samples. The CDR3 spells CSARRDYGYTF. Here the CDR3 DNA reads TGCAGTGCCCGCAGGGACTATGGCTACACCTTC.